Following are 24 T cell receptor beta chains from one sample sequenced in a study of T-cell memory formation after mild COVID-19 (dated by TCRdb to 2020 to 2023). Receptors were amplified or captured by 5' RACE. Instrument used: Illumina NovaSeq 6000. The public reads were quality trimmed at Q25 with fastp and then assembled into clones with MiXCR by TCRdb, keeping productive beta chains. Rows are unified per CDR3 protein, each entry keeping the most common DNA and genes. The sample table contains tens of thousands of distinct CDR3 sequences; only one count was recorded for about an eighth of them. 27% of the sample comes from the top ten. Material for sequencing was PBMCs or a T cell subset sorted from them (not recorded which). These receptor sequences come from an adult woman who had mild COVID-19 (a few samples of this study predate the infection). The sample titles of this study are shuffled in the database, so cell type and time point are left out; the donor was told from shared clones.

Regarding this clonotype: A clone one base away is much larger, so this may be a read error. CDR3: CASSGTSGGTDTQYF. The CDR3 DNA reads as TGTGCCAGCAGTGGGACTAGCGGGGGCACAGATACGCAGTATTTT. The chain recombines TRBV6-4 with TRBJ2-3; 12 nucleotides match TRBD2. CDR3 length: 15 residues. The ends lost 4 bases at V and 1 base at J; junction bases unmatched: 0. Germline V gene sequence: CDR1 MRHNA, CDR2 SNTAGT.

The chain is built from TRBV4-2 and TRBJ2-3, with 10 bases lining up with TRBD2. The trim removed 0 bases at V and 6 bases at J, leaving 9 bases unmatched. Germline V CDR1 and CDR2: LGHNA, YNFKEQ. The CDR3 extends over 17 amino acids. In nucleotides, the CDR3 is TGTGCCAGCAGCCAAGATCTGCTAGCGGGGGTAATGGATACGCAGTATTTT. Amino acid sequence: CASSQDLLAGVMDTQYF.

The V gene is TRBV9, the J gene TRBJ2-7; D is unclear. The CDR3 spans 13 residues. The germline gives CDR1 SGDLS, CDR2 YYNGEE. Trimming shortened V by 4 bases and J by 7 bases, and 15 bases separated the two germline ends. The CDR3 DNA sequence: TGTGCCAGCAGCTCGGGTTCTGCGGAAGAGCAGTACTTC. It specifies CASSSGSAEEQYF.

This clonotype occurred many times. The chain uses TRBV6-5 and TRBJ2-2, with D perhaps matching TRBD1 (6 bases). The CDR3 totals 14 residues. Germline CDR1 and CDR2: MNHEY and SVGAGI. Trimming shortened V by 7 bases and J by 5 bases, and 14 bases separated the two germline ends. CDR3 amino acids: CASTTGPGTGELFF. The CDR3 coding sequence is TGTGCCAGCACCACAGGGCCGGGAACCGGGGAGCTGTTTTTT.

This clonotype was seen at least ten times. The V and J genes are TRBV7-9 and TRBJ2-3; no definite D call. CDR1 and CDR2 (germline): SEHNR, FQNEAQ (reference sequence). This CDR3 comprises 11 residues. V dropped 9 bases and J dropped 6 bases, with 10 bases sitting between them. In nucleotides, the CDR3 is TGTGCCAGTGAATTACCTGATACGCAGTATTTT. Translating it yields CASELPDTQYF. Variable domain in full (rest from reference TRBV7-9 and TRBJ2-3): DTGVSQNPRHKITKRGQNVTFRCDPISEHNRLYWYRQTLGQGPEFLTYFQNEAQLEKSRLLSDRFSAERPKGSFSTLEIQRTEQGDSAMYLCASELPDTQYFGPGTRLTVL.

The CDR3: CASSDPGTGYEQYF. The CDR3 bases are TGTGCCAGCAGTGATCCGGGCACGGGCTACGAGCAGTACTTC. The rearrangement links TRBV25-1 to TRBJ2-7; D is unresolved. Germline V lookup: CDR1 MGHDK, CDR2 SYGVNS. CDR3 length: 14 amino acids. V lost 3 bases and J lost 3, with 12 bases in between.

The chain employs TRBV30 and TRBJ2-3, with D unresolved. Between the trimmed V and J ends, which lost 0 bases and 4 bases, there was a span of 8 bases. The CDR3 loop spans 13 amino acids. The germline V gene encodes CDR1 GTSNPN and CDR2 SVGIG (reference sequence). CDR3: CAWSVHEADTQYF. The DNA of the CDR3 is TGTGCCTGGAGTGTCCATGAGGCAGATACGCAGTATTTT.

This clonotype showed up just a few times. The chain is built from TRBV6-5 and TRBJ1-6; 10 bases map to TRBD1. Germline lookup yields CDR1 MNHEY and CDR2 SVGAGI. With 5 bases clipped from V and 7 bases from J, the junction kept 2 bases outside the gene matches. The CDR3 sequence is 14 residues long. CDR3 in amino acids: CASSGGQGNSPLHF. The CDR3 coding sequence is TGTGCCAGCAGTGGGGGACAGGGGAATTCACCCCTCCACTTT.

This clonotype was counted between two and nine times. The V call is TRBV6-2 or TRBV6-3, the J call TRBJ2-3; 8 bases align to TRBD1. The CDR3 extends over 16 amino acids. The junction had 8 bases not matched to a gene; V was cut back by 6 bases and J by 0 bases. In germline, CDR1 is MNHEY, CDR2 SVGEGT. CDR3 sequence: CASRYRTGTSTDTQYF. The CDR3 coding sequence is TGTGCCAGCAGGTACCGGACAGGGACTAGCACAGATACGCAGTATTTT.

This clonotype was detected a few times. The CDR3 coding sequence is TGTGCCACCAGTGCCACTGGGACAGGGTATCATAATGAGCAGTTCTTC. It is translated as CATSATGTGYHNEQFF. V usage is TRBV24-1 and J usage is TRBJ2-1; 9 bases are a match to TRBD1. The CDR3 extends over 16 amino acids. Trimming removed 5 bases from V and 7 bases from J; junction bases left unmatched: 11. Germline-derived CDR1 and CDR2 are KGHDR and SFDVKD.

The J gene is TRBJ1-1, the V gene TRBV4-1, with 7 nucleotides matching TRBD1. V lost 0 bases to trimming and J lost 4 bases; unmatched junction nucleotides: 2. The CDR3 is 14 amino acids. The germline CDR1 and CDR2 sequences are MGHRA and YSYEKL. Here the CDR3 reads CASSQEHRGTEAFF. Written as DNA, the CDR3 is TGCGCCAGCAGCCAAGAACACAGGGGCACTGAAGCTTTCTTT.

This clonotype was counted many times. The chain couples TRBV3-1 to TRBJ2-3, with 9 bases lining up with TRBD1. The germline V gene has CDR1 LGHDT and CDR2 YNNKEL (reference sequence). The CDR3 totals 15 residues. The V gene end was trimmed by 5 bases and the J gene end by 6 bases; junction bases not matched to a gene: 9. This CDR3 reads CASSIRDRAHDTQYF. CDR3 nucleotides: TGTGCCAGCAGCATACGGGACAGGGCGCACGATACGCAGTATTTT.

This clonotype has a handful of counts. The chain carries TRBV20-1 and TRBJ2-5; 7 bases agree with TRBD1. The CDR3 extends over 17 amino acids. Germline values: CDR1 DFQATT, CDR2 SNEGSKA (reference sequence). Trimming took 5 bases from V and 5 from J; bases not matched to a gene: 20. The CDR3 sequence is CSALRLTQGLVEETQYF. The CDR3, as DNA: TGCAGTGCTCTACGTCTCACACAGGGGTTAGTCGAGGAGACCCAGTACTTC.

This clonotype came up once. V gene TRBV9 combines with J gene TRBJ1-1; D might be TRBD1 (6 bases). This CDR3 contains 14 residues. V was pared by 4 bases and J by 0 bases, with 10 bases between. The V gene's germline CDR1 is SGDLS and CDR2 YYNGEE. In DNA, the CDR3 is TGTGCCAGCAGCACGGGACACTTGAACACTGAAGCTTTCTTT. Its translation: CASSTGHLNTEAFF.

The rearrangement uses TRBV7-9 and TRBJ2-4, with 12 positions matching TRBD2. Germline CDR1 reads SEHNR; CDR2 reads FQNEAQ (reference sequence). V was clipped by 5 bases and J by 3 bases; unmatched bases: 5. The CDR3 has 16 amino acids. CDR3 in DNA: TGTGCCAGCAGCACTCCGACTAGCGGGAGCAAAAACATTCAGTACTTC. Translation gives CASSTPTSGSKNIQYF. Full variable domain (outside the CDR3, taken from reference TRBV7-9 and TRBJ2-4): DTGVSQNPRHKITKRGQNVTFRCDPISEHNRLYWYRQTLGQGPEFLTYFQNEAQLEKSRLLSDRFSAERPKGSFSTLEIQRTEQGDSAMYLCASSTPTSGSKNIQYFGAGTRLSVL.

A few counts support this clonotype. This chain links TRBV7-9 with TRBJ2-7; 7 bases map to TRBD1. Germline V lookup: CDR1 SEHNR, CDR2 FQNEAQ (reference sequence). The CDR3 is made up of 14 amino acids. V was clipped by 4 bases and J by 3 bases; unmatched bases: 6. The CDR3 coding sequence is TGTGCCAGCAGCTCAGCTGACAGGGTCTACGAGCAGTACTTC. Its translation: CASSSADRVYEQYF. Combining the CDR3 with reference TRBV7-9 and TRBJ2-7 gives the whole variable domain DTGVSQNPRHKITKRGQNVTFRCDPISEHNRLYWYRQTLGQGPEFLTYFQNEAQLEKSRLLSDRFSAERPKGSFSTLEIQRTEQGDSAMYLCASSSADRVYEQYFGPGTRLTVT.

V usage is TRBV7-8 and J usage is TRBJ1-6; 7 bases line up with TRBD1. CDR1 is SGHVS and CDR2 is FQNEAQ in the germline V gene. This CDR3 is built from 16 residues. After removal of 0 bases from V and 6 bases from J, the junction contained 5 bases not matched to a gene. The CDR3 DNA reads TGTGCCAGCAGCTTAGCCAGACAGGGCGCTAATTCACCCCTCCACTTT. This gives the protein CASSLARQGANSPLHF. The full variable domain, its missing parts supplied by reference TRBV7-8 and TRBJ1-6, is GAGVSQSPRYKVAKRGQDVALRCDPISGHVSLFWYQQALGQGPEFLTYFQNEAQLDKSGLPSDRFFAERPEGSVSTLKIQRTQQEDSAVYLCASSLARQGANSPLHFGNGTRLTVT.

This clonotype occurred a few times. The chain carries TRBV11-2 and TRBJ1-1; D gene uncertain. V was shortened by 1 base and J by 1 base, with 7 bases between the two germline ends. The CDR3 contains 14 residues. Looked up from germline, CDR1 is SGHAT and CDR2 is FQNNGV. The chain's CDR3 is CASSLGVRNTEAFF. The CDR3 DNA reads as TGTGCCAGCAGCTTAGGTGTACGGAACACTGAAGCTTTCTTT.

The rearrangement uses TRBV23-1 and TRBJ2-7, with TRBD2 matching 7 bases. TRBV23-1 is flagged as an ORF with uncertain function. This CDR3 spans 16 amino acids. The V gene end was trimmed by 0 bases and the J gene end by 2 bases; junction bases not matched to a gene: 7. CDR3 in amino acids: CASSQSKASGPYEQYF. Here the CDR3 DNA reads TGCGCCAGCAGTCAATCGAAGGCTAGCGGCCCCTACGAGCAGTACTTC.

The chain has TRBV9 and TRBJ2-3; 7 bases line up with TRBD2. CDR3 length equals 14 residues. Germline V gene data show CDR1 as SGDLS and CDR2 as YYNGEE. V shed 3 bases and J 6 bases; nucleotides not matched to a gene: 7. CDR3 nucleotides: TGTGCCAGCAGCGGGGAGGGCTCGGTTGATACGCAGTATTTT. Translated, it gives CASSGEGSVDTQYF.

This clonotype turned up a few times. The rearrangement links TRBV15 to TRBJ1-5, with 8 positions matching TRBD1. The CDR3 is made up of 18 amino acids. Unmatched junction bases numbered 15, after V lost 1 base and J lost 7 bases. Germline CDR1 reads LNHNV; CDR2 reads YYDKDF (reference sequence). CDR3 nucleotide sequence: TGTGCCACCAGCAGAGCCATCGGGACAGGCGAGGTTGTCCAGCCCCAGCATTTT. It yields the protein CATSRAIGTGEVVQPQHF.

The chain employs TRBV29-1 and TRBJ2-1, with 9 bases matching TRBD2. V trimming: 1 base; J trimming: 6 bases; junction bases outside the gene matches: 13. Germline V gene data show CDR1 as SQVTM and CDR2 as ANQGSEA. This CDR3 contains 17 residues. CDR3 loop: CSVEGPLSGRRSNEQFF. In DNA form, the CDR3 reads TGCAGCGTTGAAGGTCCGCTTAGCGGGAGACGATCCAATGAGCAGTTCTTC.

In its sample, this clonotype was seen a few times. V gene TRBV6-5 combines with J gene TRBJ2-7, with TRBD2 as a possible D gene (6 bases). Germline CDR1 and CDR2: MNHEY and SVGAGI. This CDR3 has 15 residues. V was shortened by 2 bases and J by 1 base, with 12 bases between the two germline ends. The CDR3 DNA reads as TGTGCCAGCAGTTACCTTAGCGGTCCGTCCTACGAGCAGTACTTC. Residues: CASSYLSGPSYEQYF.

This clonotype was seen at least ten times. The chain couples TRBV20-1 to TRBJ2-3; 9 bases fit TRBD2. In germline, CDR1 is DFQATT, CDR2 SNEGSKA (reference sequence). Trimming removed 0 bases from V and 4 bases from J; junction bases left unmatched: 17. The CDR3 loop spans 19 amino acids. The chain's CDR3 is CSARDFERGASTSSDTQYF. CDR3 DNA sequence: TGCAGTGCTAGAGATTTCGAGCGGGGGGCCTCGACATCTTCAGATACGCAGTATTTT.